The clone carrying this TCR beta chain was picked up many times. Its antigen is as yet unknown. For CDR3 and TCR beta VDJ profiling, genomic DNA was the template used. TCRdb ran MiXCR on the reads and lists one entry per CDR3 protein. The sample holds 120,000 or so distinct CDR3 sequences, about 48% seen once. The record originates from a study of CD8+CD57+ T cells in acquired aplastic anemia. Study outcomes and limitations: Around 27 was the count of CD8+ CDR3 sequences that patients shared with controls.

This CDR3 spans 12 amino acids. Trimming took off 5 bases at V and 3 bases at J, with 6 bases between the two ends. Germline lookup yields CDR1 SGHTA and CDR2 FQGNSA. The sample was sorted CD4+, CD8+, or CD8+CD57+ T cells (not recorded which) from PBMCs. The TCR originated in a human donor in good health, serving as a control. This chain uses TRBV7-2 with TRBJ2-3; the D gene is possibly TRBD1 (5 bases). CDR3 sequence (DNA): TGTGCCAGCAGCGGGGCAACAGATACGCAGTATTTT. As protein: CASSGATDTQYF.